This passage covers 30 T cell receptor beta chains from one sample sequenced in a study of OX40 agonist ivuxolimab in advanced cancers. Repertoires were generated with immunoSEQ multiplex PCR, while TCRdb's copy carries only in-frame clones and drops some. The repertoire holds around 30,000 clones, with about nine tenths as singletons. Here the sequenced sample was CD4+ or CD8+ T cells sorted from blood, taken in a trial of the OX40 agonist ivuxolimab. The receptors were sampled from an adult with an advanced solid tumor such as melanoma, head and neck, liver or kidney cancer.

By share, this clone ranks as large. The chain carries TRBV9 and TRBJ2-2; D is tentatively TRBD1 or TRBD2 (6 bases each). CDR1 and CDR2 (germline): SGDLS, YYNGEE. Trimming cost V 2 bases and J 4 bases, with 18 bases left between them. The CDR3 is made up of 17 amino acids. DNA of the CDR3: TGTGCCAGCAGCGTTAATAGGGGGGCCAGTTTCACCGGGGAGCTGTTTTTT. This codes for CASSVNRGASFTGELFF.

CDR3 loop: CASRGGGNTEAFF. The CDR3 DNA follows: TGTGCCAGTAGAGGAGGCGGGAACACTGAAGCTTTCTTT. This rearrangement joins TRBV19 to TRBJ1-1; D is undetermined. This CDR3 has 13 amino acids. Trimming took off 6 bases at V and 1 base at J, with 9 bases between the two ends. Germline V CDR1 and CDR2: LNHDA, SQIVND (reference sequence).

This chain joins TRBV4-1 and TRBJ2-3, with D perhaps being TRBD1 or TRBD2 (6 bases each). This CDR3 region has 18 residues. The germline V and J ends were trimmed by 0 bases and 2 bases, with 18 bases remaining between them. From germline, CDR1 is MGHRA and CDR2 YSYEKL. CDR3: CASSQEFAFGGPTDTQYF. Written as DNA, the CDR3 is TGCGCCAGCAGCCAAGAGTTTGCTTTTGGGGGGCCCACAGATACGCAGTATTTT.

The chain couples TRBV28 to TRBJ2-7; 9 bases map to TRBD1. Per germline, CDR1 MDHEN and CDR2 SYDVKM. The trim removed 5 bases at V and 0 bases at J, leaving 2 bases unmatched. The CDR3 length is 14 residues. CDR3 DNA sequence: TGTGCCAGCAGTACGACAGGGGGCTCCTACGAGCAGTACTTC. Translating it yields CASSTTGGSYEQYF.

This rearrangement joins TRBV10-3 to TRBJ1-2; 7 nucleotides match TRBD1. The CDR3 runs 14 residues. Germline CDR1 ENHRY, CDR2 SYGVKD. V lost 6 bases and J lost 2; bases outside the gene matches: 6. DNA of the CDR3: TGTGCCATCAGCGGGGACAGCTCAAACTATGGCTACACCTTC. It is translated as CAISGDSSNYGYTF.

This clone has only one observation. The chain uses TRBV19 and TRBJ1-5; 7 nucleotides match TRBD1. Germline CDR1 reads LNHDA; CDR2 reads SQIVND (reference sequence). V trimming: 5 bases; J trimming: 5 bases; junction bases outside the gene matches: 6. The CDR3 length is 14 residues. The CDR3 spells CASSQGGLHQPQHF. The CDR3 DNA reads as TGTGCCAGTAGTCAGGGGGGTCTTCATCAGCCCCAGCATTTT.

This clone was counted a few times. The chain carries TRBV19 and TRBJ1-1; no reliable D call. CDR3 length: 13 amino acids. With 6 bases removed from V and 1 base from J, the gap between germline ends came to 9 bases. Germline CDR1 reads LNHDA; CDR2 reads SQIVND (reference sequence). The CDR3 DNA sequence: TGTGCCAGTAGAGGGTTAGGGAACACTGAAGCTTTCTTT. Its translation: CASRGLGNTEAFF.

The chain is built from TRBV28 and TRBJ1-5; 7 bases line up with TRBD1. This CDR3 spans 16 amino acids. V was clipped by 2 bases and J by 3 bases; unmatched bases: 7. Germline V gene sequence: CDR1 MDHEN, CDR2 SYDVKM. The CDR3 sequence: CASSLGLQGVNQPQHF. CDR3 sequence (DNA): TGTGCCAGCAGTTTAGGGTTGCAGGGGGTCAATCAGCCCCAGCATTTT.

This chain links TRBV7-9 with TRBJ2-2; D unclear. Trimming shortened V by 5 bases and J by 0 bases, and 10 bases separated the two germline ends. The CDR3 extends over 15 amino acids. The V gene's germline CDR1 is SEHNR and CDR2 FQNEAQ (reference sequence). CDR3 region: CASSPSFANTGELFF. The CDR3, as DNA: TGTGCCAGCAGCCCCTCTTTCGCGAACACCGGGGAGCTGTTTTTT.

V and J are TRBV9 and TRBJ2-1; 7 bases are shared with TRBD2. CDR3 length: 11 amino acids. From germline, CDR1 is SGDLS and CDR2 YYNGEE. The junction had 5 bases not matched to a gene; V was cut back by 4 bases and J by 13 bases. For the CDR3, the DNA is TGTGCCAGCAGCACGGGAGGCCAACAGTTCTTC. The encoded protein is CASSTGGQQFF.

V gene TRBV6-1 combines with J gene TRBJ1-3; no clear D gene. The CDR3 consists of 14 residues. Trimming shortened V by 2 bases and J by 1 base, and 6 bases separated the two germline ends. Germline values: CDR1 MNHNS, CDR2 SASEGT. This chain's CDR3 is CASSEPLSGNTIYF. CDR3 in DNA: TGTGCCAGCAGTGAACCCCTTTCTGGAAACACCATATATTTT.

The CDR3 region is CASRGHSSNYGYTF. The CDR3 DNA follows: TGTGCCAGCAGGGGACACTCATCTAACTATGGCTACACCTTC. The chain joins TRBV7-9 to TRBJ1-2; perhaps TRBD1 as D (6 bases). V lost 6 bases, J lost 0 bases, and 11 bases lay in between. The CDR3 runs to 14 residues. Germline CDR1 is SEHNR and CDR2 is FQNEAQ (reference sequence).

A single count supports this clone. The CDR3 here is CASSASYPRGRFDKNIQYF. The CDR3 DNA reads TGTGCCAGCAGCGCAAGTTACCCCAGGGGGCGTTTCGACAAAAACATTCAGTACTTC. The V call is TRBV7-9, the J call TRBJ2-4, with 8 nucleotides matching TRBD1. This CDR3 contains 19 residues. In germline, CDR1 is SEHNR, CDR2 FQNEAQ (reference sequence). V shed 5 bases, J shed 3 bases, and the junction held 18 bases outside the gene matches. The whole variable domain, filled in from reference TRBV7-9 and TRBJ2-4, reads DTGVSQNPRHKITKRGQNVTFRCDPISEHNRLYWYRQTLGQGPEFLTYFQNEAQLEKSRLLSDRFSAERPKGSFSTLEIQRTEQGDSAMYLCASSASYPRGRFDKNIQYFGAGTRLSVL.

The CDR3 region has the DNA TGTGCCTGGGGGTCCGGGAACACCGGGGAGCTGTTTTTT. It codes for CAWGSGNTGELFF. The V and J genes are TRBV30 and TRBJ2-2; D gene uncertain. Germline V gene sequence: CDR1 GTSNPN, CDR2 SVGIG (reference sequence). Trimming took 5 bases from V and 1 from J, leaving 8 bases between them. This CDR3 contains 13 residues.

CDR3 nucleotide sequence: TGTGCCAGCAGCCCCTTCGTTAGCGGAAGCACAGATACGCAGTATTTT. Its protein is CASSPFVSGSTDTQYF. The chain uses TRBV7-6 and TRBJ2-3; tentatively, D is TRBD2 (6 bases). Trimming shortened V by 5 bases and J by 0 bases, and 15 bases separated the two germline ends. The CDR3 covers 16 residues. In germline, CDR1 is SGHVS, CDR2 FNYEAQ.

The chain couples TRBV18 to TRBJ2-4; no reliable D call. V lost 6 bases and J lost 3, with 9 bases in between. From germline, CDR1 is KGHSH and CDR2 LQKENI. This CDR3 has 13 amino acids. CDR3 bases: TGTGCCAGCTCGTGGCCATACAAAAACATTCAGTACTTC. Translating it yields CASSWPYKNIQYF.

V gene TRBV27 combines with J gene TRBJ2-1; possibly TRBD2 for D (5 bases). Germline CDR1 reads MNHEY; CDR2 reads SMNVEV (reference sequence). This CDR3 spans 17 amino acids. Trimming removed 0 bases from V and 3 bases from J, with 15 bases in between. CDR3 DNA: TGTGCCAGCAGTTTATCACCTGTGGAGGTCGGCTACAATGAGCAGTTCTTC. Encoded protein: CASSLSPVEVGYNEQFF.

The CDR3 coding sequence is TGTGCCAGCAGCTCTCTTGGCGGGGGGAACACTGAAGCTTTCTTT. It encodes CASSSLGGGNTEAFF. The rearrangement uses TRBV7-9 and TRBJ1-1; possibly TRBD1 for D (5 bases). CDR1 is SEHNR, CDR2 FQNEAQ, per germline (reference sequence). CDR3 length: 15 amino acids. V lost 4 bases to trimming and J lost 1 base, with 13 bases between them.

This rearrangement joins TRBV7-3 to TRBJ2-2; no reliable D call. The CDR3 is 15 amino acids. From germline, CDR1 is SGHTA and CDR2 FQGTGA. Trimming stripped 1 base from V and 6 bases from J, with 12 bases between. CDR3 nucleotide sequence: TGTGCCAGCAGCTTAAAATTCGGTGGCGCCGGGGAGCTGTTTTTT. Protein sequence: CASSLKFGGAGELFF.

The V and J genes are TRBV11-3 and TRBJ2-3; D is ambiguous. The CDR3 has 14 residues. Germline V gene sequence: CDR1 SGHNT, CDR2 YENEEA. Trimming took 0 bases from V and 4 from J, leaving 8 bases between them. CDR3 loop: CASSLDRGADTQYF. CDR3 DNA: TGTGCCAGCAGCTTAGATCGTGGTGCAGATACGCAGTATTTT.

A remark on this clone: One end of the junction does not line up with germline, which may come from a read error. The CDR3: CAISEGLGQVF. In DNA form, the CDR3 reads TGTGCCATCAGTGAGGGGTTAGGACAGGTCTTC. The chain joins TRBV10-3 to TRBJ1-2, with 7 bases lining up with TRBD1. Germline V gene data show CDR1 as ENHRY and CDR2 as SYGVKD. The CDR3 is made up of 11 amino acids.

This rearrangement joins TRBV6-1 to TRBJ1-2; D gene uncertain. In germline, CDR1 is MNHNS, CDR2 SASEGT. This CDR3 has 15 residues. V lost 5 bases and J lost 0, with 13 bases in between. CDR3 protein: CASSKGTGTNYGYTF. The CDR3 DNA sequence: TGTGCCAGCAGTAAAGGAACCGGGACTAACTATGGCTACACCTTC.

The chain employs TRBV27 and TRBJ1-2; D gene ambiguous. V shed 6 bases and J shed 3 bases, with 20 bases lying between them. The CDR3 is 16 residues long. Looked up from germline, CDR1 is MNHEY and CDR2 is SMNVEV (reference sequence). In DNA, the CDR3 is TGTGCCAGCAGGTGGGTGGGCAGCCGGGCGCACTATGGCTACACCTTC. This sequence encodes CASRWVGSRAHYGYTF.

The rearrangement joins TRBV19 to TRBJ2-2, with 8 bases matching TRBD2. The CDR3 is 15 amino acids. Germline V CDR1 and CDR2: LNHDA, SQIVND (reference sequence). V was clipped by 6 bases and J by 4 bases; unmatched bases: 7. The CDR3 loop reads CASSPGTRGTGELFF. The CDR3 region has the DNA TGTGCCAGTAGCCCCGGGACTAGAGGCACCGGGGAGCTGTTTTTT.

CDR3 region: CASSIGATGSIYGYTF. The CDR3 region has the DNA TGTGCCAGTAGTATAGGAGCGACAGGGTCCATCTATGGCTACACCTTC. The chain recombines TRBV19 with TRBJ1-2, with 7 bases that match TRBD1. V lost 1 base to trimming and J lost 4 bases; unmatched junction nucleotides: 9. The CDR3 has 16 residues. Germline values: CDR1 LNHDA, CDR2 SQIVND (reference sequence).

The chain recombines TRBV21-1 with TRBJ2-1. TRBV21-1 is deemed a pseudogene. The CDR3 totals 16 residues. The CDR3: CASSPRVGGTYNEQFF. The DNA for the CDR3 is TGTGCCAGCAGCCCGAGGGTGGGGGGCACCTACAATGAGCAGTTCTTC.

This chain connects TRBV11-2 to TRBJ2-2, with 10 bases aligning to TRBD1. The CDR3 loop spans 15 amino acids. Trimming cost V 5 bases and J 7 bases; bases outside gene matches: 7. Germline CDR1 is SGHAT and CDR2 is FQNNGV. CDR3 sequence (DNA): TGTGCCAGCAGCCTCGGGACAGGGGTGGGCGGGGAGCTGTTTTTT. It yields the protein CASSLGTGVGGELFF.

The chain links TRBV19 to TRBJ1-2; D uncertain. V was clipped by 6 bases and J by 2 bases, with 25 bases between them. The CDR3 length is 18 residues. Per germline, CDR1 LNHDA and CDR2 SQIVND (reference sequence). DNA for the CDR3: TGTGCCAGTAGACAAGACACGGCAAGATTTTATCGCAACTATGGCTACACCTTC. This sequence encodes CASRQDTARFYRNYGYTF.

This clone was found a few times. The J gene is TRBJ2-7, the V gene TRBV13; D might be TRBD1 or TRBD2, each matching 5 bases. Germline V gene data show CDR1 as PRHDT and CDR2 as FYEKMQ (reference sequence). The CDR3 loop spans 15 amino acids. V was clipped by 3 bases and J by 6 bases, with 18 bases between them. CDR3 sequence: CASSLSLIQRGEQYF. The CDR3 nucleotides read TGTGCCAGCAGCTTGAGTCTAATCCAGAGGGGCGAGCAGTACTTC.

The CDR3 here is CASSLPADSYEQYF. The CDR3 nucleotides are TGTGCCAGCAGCTTACCGGCAGATAGCTACGAGCAGTACTTC. The chain couples TRBV7-9 to TRBJ2-7; D remains unclear. The CDR3 length is 14 residues. CDR1 and CDR2 (germline): SEHNR, FQNEAQ (reference sequence). Between the trimmed V and J ends, which lost 2 bases and 3 bases, there was a span of 11 bases.